What follows describes a single T cell receptor (beta chain). Its antigen remains unknown. The data derive from a study of OX40 agonist ivuxolimab in advanced cancers. Study-level information: Patients were dosed intravenously with ivuxolimab at 0.01 to 10 mg/kg every 2 weeks. Dose-escalation patients' cancers were hepatocellular carcinoma, melanoma, renal cell or head and neck cancer. The study, taken as a whole, reports: Part of the nonresponder group also had normalized T-cell clonal expansion that was low.

Some clones are missing from TCRdb's copy, which holds only in-frame ones; the method was immunoSEQ multiplex PCR. The table has about 41,000 clones, roughly 88% seen once. Systemic immunosuppression or autoimmune disease history was grounds to exclude patients. The sample here was CD4+ or CD8+ T cells sorted from blood, taken in a trial of the OX40 agonist ivuxolimab. The sequence derives from an adult with an advanced solid tumor such as melanoma, head and neck, liver or kidney cancer.

CDR3: CASTTGNSYEQYF. The CDR3 DNA sequence: TGTGCCAGTACGACAGGAAACTCCTACGAGCAGTACTTC. V and J are TRBV19 and TRBJ2-7, with D possibly matching TRBD1 (6 bases). Looked up from germline, CDR1 is LNHDA and CDR2 is SQIVND (reference sequence). The V end lost 7 bases, the J end lost 0 bases, and 10 bases lay between the germline ends. This CDR3 region has 13 residues.